These 6 T cell receptor beta chains were sequenced from one sample in a study of molecular identifiers for immune sequencing clone quantification. TCRdb itself ran the PCR reads through MiXCR, one entry per CDR3 protein. Of some 100,000 distinct CDR3 sequences in the sample, roughly 34% were seen once. The sequencing sample was made of naive CD8+ T cells from blood, with Jurkat cell RNA spiked in. Subset reported: FACS-sorted CD8+CD4-CCR7+CD45RA+ naive T cells. These receptor sequences come from a human donor in good health. Some libraries in this study had Jurkat cell RNA spiked in.

The chain has TRBV28 and TRBJ2-1; TRBD2 aligns across 7 bases. V shed 1 base, J shed 2 bases, and the junction held 8 bases outside the gene matches. This CDR3 is 17 amino acids long. Germline V gene data show CDR1 as MDHEN and CDR2 as SYDVKM. The CDR3, as DNA: TGTGCCAGCAGTTTATCGGTCGGGGAGGGTCCCTACAATGAGCAGTTCTTC. Protein sequence: CASSLSVGEGPYNEQFF.

V and J are TRBV6-2 or TRBV6-3 and TRBJ2-7, with TRBD2 identical over 8 bases. The CDR3 is 12 residues long. Germline CDR1 and CDR2: MNHEY and SVGEGT. V shed 5 bases, J shed 12 bases, and the junction held 9 bases outside the gene matches. This CDR3 is CASSPGTSPAYF. The CDR3 DNA reads as TGTGCCAGCAGTCCGGGGACTAGTCCTGCGTACTTC.

On this clonotype itself: The conserved final phenylalanine or tryptophan is absent from the CDR3, which likely points to a read error. V usage is TRBV6-5 and J usage is TRBJ2-6; D uncertain. The V end lost 7 bases, the J end lost 0 bases, and 4 bases lay between the germline ends. The CDR3 consists of 13 residues. Germline-derived CDR1 and CDR2 are MNHEY and SVGAGI. The CDR3 DNA is TGTGCCAGCACGAGCTCTGGGGCCAACGTCCTGACTCTC. It is translated as CASTSSGANVLTL.

The chain couples TRBV5-1 to TRBJ2-2, with no clear D. Per germline, CDR1 SGHRS and CDR2 YFSETQ. The CDR3 has 14 amino acids. Trimming took 1 base from V and 7 from J, leaving 11 bases between them. The CDR3 reads CASSLFGVDGELFF. For the CDR3, the DNA is TGCGCCAGCAGCTTGTTCGGCGTAGACGGGGAGCTGTTTTTT.

As for this clonotype: A much more abundant neighbour one base away suggests this may be a read error. The CDR3 protein is CASSLALGLKKEKLFF. For the CDR3, the DNA is TGTGCCAGCAGCTTAGCGCTGGGTCTGAAGAAAGAAAAACTGTTTTTT. V gene TRBV7-6 combines with J gene TRBJ1-4, with D unresolved. Trimming took off 0 bases at V and 8 bases at J, with 16 bases between the two ends. CDR3 length: 16 residues. CDR1 and CDR2 (germline): SGHVS, FNYEAQ.

This clonotype has a handful of counts. The rearrangement uses TRBV4-3 and TRBJ2-2; 8 bases map to TRBD2. This CDR3 contains 15 residues. V shed 6 bases and J 2 bases; nucleotides not matched to a gene: 5. Germline assignment: CDR1 LGHNA and CDR2 YSLEER. The CDR3 sequence is CASRAGAVNTGELFF. The CDR3 DNA sequence: TGCGCCAGCAGAGCGGGGGCCGTTAACACCGGGGAGCTGTTTTTT.